What follows describes a single T cell receptor (beta chain). Its specificity is unknown. V was pared by 1 base and J by 7 bases, with 12 bases of the junction left unmatched. The CDR3 extends over 18 amino acids. Germline CDR1 and CDR2: SGHVS and FNYEAQ. Sequencing used immunoSEQ multiplex PCR; TCRdb keeps in-frame clones, though not all of them. The sample gives about 140,000 clones, less than 95% of which show up once; approximately 1.4% is in the top ten. This sample was taken from a study of T cell responses to AZD1222 COVID-19 vaccine. General study results and limits: Nearly half of unique spike-specific TCRs reportedly avoided B.1.351 and B.1.1.7 mutated regions. Donors in the cohort were predominantly white British and more often female, and clonal diversity was possibly underestimated. Vaccine-associated CD4 TCRs ranged over spike, dominating at 160-218 and 743-854.

This clonotype was obtained from an adult in good health. The V call is TRBV7-6, the J call TRBJ2-1, with 11 bases matching TRBD2. The sample in question was peripheral blood, obtained on day 0 of AZD1222 vaccination. For the CDR3, the DNA is TGTGCCAGCAGCTTAGAGGCCGTAGCGGGAGGGCCGGGGAATGAGCAGTTCTTC. Amino acid sequence: CASSLEAVAGGPGNEQFF.